This TCR beta chain emerged from a study of identical twins. Findings of the study overall: Conclusions rested on cross-sectional statistics rather than following the same donors. Beta out-of-frame sequences showed weaker excess sharing between twins. Partial confounding of zero-insertion analyses by invariant MAIT and iNKT cells was possible.

J lost 6 bases, V lost 4 bases, and 5 bases had no gene match. This CDR3 is 13 amino acids long. This clonotype was detected a few times. What it recognizes is unknown. TCRdb ran MiXCR on the 5' RACE reads and lists one entry per CDR3 protein. The sample lists 200,000 to 250,000 distinct CDR3 sequences; 7.5% were seen once. This sample was shared with a second study, whose subject was yellow fever vaccine responses in identical twins.

This clonotype was obtained from a woman between 18 and 30 years old in good health. Sequenced: CD8+ T cells sorted from blood. The chain has TRBV12-3 or TRBV12-4 and TRBJ1-1; 7 bases match TRBD1. CDR3 residues: CASSWYRGSEAFF. The CDR3 nucleotides read TGTGCCAGCAGTTGGTACAGGGGTTCTGAAGCTTTCTTT.